The rows below give T cell receptor beta chains drawn from one sample of a study of beta chain features in type 1 diabetes. Assay: immunoSEQ multiplex PCR; the TCRdb copy retains only in-frame clones and omits some. The sample has roughly 130,000 clones; roughly 15% are singletons. Source material: central memory CD4+ T cells from blood. These TCRs come from a man aged 25 to 40 with type 1 diabetes. Both conserved end residues are part of each CDR3. Each record gives: CDR3 length, clone size, J gene, D gene, V gene, CDR3 DNA, CDR3 protein. The D gene is left open where the match is weak. Clone size is not always given. Where it is, it says once, few, many or a class for expanded clones.

CDR3 length: 15; clone size: .; J gene: TRBJ2-7; D gene: TRBD2; V gene: TRBV27; CDR3 DNA: TGTGCCAGCAGTTCGTCTAGCGGGGGGTTCTACGAGCAGTACTTC; CDR3 protein: CASSSSSGGFYEQYF
CDR3 length: 13; clone size: .; J gene: TRBJ2-3; D gene: TRBD1; V gene: TRBV6-5; CDR3 DNA: TGTGCCAGCAGTCGACAGGGTGGAGATACGCAGTATTTT; CDR3 protein: CASSRQGGDTQYF
CDR3 length: 15; clone size: few; J gene: TRBJ2-5; D gene: .; V gene: TRBV7-2; CDR3 DNA: TGTGCCAGCAGCACACAGGGGGGGGCCGTTGAGACCCAGTACTTC; CDR3 protein: CASSTQGGAVETQYF
CDR3 length: 14; clone size: .; J gene: TRBJ2-3; D gene: .; V gene: TRBV13; CDR3 DNA: TGTGCCAGCAGCTGGTCTGGGTTGGCAGATACGCAGTATTTT; CDR3 protein: CASSWSGLADTQYF
CDR3 length: 15; clone size: few; J gene: TRBJ2-1; D gene: .; V gene: TRBV27; CDR3 DNA: TGTGCCAGCAGTTTATGGACACTGCCCCTTCCTGAGCAGTTCTTC; CDR3 protein: CASSLWTLPLPEQFF
CDR3 length: 12; clone size: .; J gene: TRBJ2-7; D gene: .; V gene: TRBV29-1; CDR3 DNA: TGCAGCGGACGAACTAGCTCCTACGAGCAGTACTTC; CDR3 protein: CSGRTSSYEQYF
CDR3 length: 14; clone size: many; J gene: TRBJ2-2; D gene: .; V gene: TRBV14; CDR3 DNA: TGTGCCAGCAGCCAGGGACGGTACACCGGGGAGCTGTTTTTT; CDR3 protein: CASSQGRYTGELFF
CDR3 length: 13; clone size: .; J gene: TRBJ2-1; D gene: .; V gene: TRBV25-1; CDR3 DNA: TGTGCCAGCAGCGGAGTTAGATACAATGAGCAGTTCTTC; CDR3 protein: CASSGVRYNEQFF
CDR3 length: 16; clone size: .; J gene: TRBJ2-5; D gene: TRBD2; V gene: TRBV4-2; CDR3 DNA: TGTGCCAGCAGCCCTGGGACTACAGCGGTTCGGGAGACCCAGTACTTC; CDR3 protein: CASSPGTTAVRETQYF
CDR3 length: 13; clone size: .; J gene: TRBJ2-6; D gene: .; V gene: TRBV9; CDR3 DNA: TGTGCCAGCAGCGGGGCAGGGGCCAACGTCCTGACTTTC; CDR3 protein: CASSGAGANVLTF
CDR3 length: 13; clone size: many; J gene: TRBJ2-7; D gene: .; V gene: TRBV29-1; CDR3 DNA: TGCAGCGTAACCGGGACAAGTACCTACGAGCAGTACTTC; CDR3 protein: CSVTGTSTYEQYF
CDR3 length: 16; clone size: few; J gene: TRBJ1-3; D gene: .; V gene: TRBV7-9; CDR3 DNA: TGTGCCAGCAGCTTAGAGTCTCCGACTGAGGGAAACACCATATATTTT; CDR3 protein: CASSLESPTEGNTIYF
CDR3 length: 15; clone size: .; J gene: TRBJ2-7; D gene: TRBD1; V gene: TRBV4-3; CDR3 DNA: TGCGCCAGCAGCCAAGAGCACAGGGGAGACTACGAGCAGTACTTC; CDR3 protein: CASSQEHRGDYEQYF
CDR3 length: 15; clone size: .; J gene: TRBJ1-2; D gene: .; V gene: TRBV4-3; CDR3 DNA: TGCGCCAGCAGCCAAGATGGGGCAAGGGGCTATGGCTACACCTTC; CDR3 protein: CASSQDGARGYGYTF
CDR3 length: 16; clone size: .; J gene: TRBJ2-3; D gene: .; V gene: TRBV4-1; CDR3 DNA: TGCGCCAGCAGCCGCCTTTGGGGAAGGGGCCCAGATACGCAGTATTTT; CDR3 protein: CASSRLWGRGPDTQYF
CDR3 length: 16; clone size: few; J gene: TRBJ1-4; D gene: .; V gene: TRBV4-2; CDR3 DNA: TGTGCCAGCAGCCAAGATCAGCCAGGCGGGAATGAAAAACTGTTTTTT; CDR3 protein: CASSQDQPGGNEKLFF
CDR3 length: 18; clone size: many; J gene: TRBJ2-6; D gene: TRBD1; V gene: TRBV18; CDR3 DNA: TGTGCCAGCTCACCACCGACAGGGGGCCCATCTGGGGCCAACGTCCTGACTTTC; CDR3 protein: CASSPPTGGPSGANVLTF
CDR3 length: 12; clone size: .; J gene: TRBJ1-2; D gene: .; V gene: TRBV28; CDR3 DNA: TGTGCCAGCAGTTCCCCCACTGGTGGCTACACCTTC; CDR3 protein: CASSSPTGGYTF
CDR3 length: 16; clone size: few; J gene: TRBJ1-6; D gene: .; V gene: TRBV4-3; CDR3 DNA: TGCGCCAGCAGCCAAGTCGCAGGGAGATCAGAATCACCCCTCCACTTT; CDR3 protein: CASSQVAGRSESPLHF
CDR3 length: 16; clone size: .; J gene: TRBJ1-6; D gene: .; V gene: TRBV30; CDR3 DNA: TGTGCCTGGAGTGGGCCCGACAGATCCGATAATTCACCCCTCCACTTT; CDR3 protein: CAWSGPDRSDNSPLHF
CDR3 length: 13; clone size: .; J gene: TRBJ2-3; D gene: TRBD1; V gene: TRBV9; CDR3 DNA: TGTGCCAGCAGCGTTGGGACAGTCGATACGCAGTATTTT; CDR3 protein: CASSVGTVDTQYF
CDR3 length: 15; clone size: few; J gene: TRBJ2-3; D gene: .; V gene: TRBV9; CDR3 DNA: TGTGCCAGCAGCGTAGCTACCGGTTCCGCAGATACGCAGTATTTT; CDR3 protein: CASSVATGSADTQYF
CDR3 length: 14; clone size: few; J gene: TRBJ1-1; D gene: TRBD1; V gene: TRBV6-1; CDR3 DNA: TGTGCCAGCAGTGAACCGGGACAGGGGCCTGAAGCTTTCTTT; CDR3 protein: CASSEPGQGPEAFF
CDR3 length: 12; clone size: .; J gene: TRBJ1-1; D gene: .; V gene: TRBV14; CDR3 DNA: TGTGCCAGCAGCCAAGCCGATCAGGGGGCTTTCTTT; CDR3 protein: CASSQADQGAFF
CDR3 length: 14; clone size: few; J gene: TRBJ2-2; D gene: .; V gene: TRBV5-1; CDR3 DNA: TGCGCCAGCAGCTTGGTTGGAGTTTCCGGGGAGCTGTTTTTT; CDR3 protein: CASSLVGVSGELFF